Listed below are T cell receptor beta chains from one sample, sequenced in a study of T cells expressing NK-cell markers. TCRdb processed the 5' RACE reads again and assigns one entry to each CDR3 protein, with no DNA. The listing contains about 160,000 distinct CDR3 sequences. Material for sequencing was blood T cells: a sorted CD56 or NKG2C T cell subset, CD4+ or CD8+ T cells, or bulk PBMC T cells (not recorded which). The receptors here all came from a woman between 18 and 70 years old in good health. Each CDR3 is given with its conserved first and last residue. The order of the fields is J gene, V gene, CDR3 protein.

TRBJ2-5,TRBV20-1,CSDTDSQETQYF
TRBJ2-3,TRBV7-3,CASSLRRGGLGDTQYF
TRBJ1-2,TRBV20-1,CSARAPNYGYTF
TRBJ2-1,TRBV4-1,CASSQDVDRTTRFF
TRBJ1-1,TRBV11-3,CASSLDQSSSEAFF
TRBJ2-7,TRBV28,CASSPPWHFEQYF
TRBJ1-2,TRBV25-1,CASSGPWGTGYTTF
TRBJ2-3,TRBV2,CASKKVAGSTDTQYF
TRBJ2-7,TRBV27,CASRGRASGGYEQYF
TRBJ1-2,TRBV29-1,CSVRRQTGYTF
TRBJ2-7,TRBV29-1,CSVAQGEGYEQYF